This entry lists 7 T cell receptor beta chains sequenced from one sample in a study of cytomegalovirus exposure and HLA in healthy donors. It was with 60 Vbeta and 13 Jbeta primers that the PCR ran. The assay was immunoSEQ multiplex PCR, and TCRdb's table has in-frame clones only and misses some. The sample includes about 200,000 clones, more than 60% of them seen just once. The source material was PBMCs. The receptors stem from a middle-aged man in good health and CMV-seronegative.

The rearrangement links TRBV18 to TRBJ1-2, with 7 bases lining up with TRBD1. The CDR3 length is 14 residues. V was clipped by 2 bases and J by 6 bases; unmatched bases: 6. CDR1 and CDR2 from the germline V gene are KGHSH and LQKENI. The CDR3 reads CASSPGAGGNGYTF. CDR3 nucleotide sequence: TGTGCCAGCTCACCAGGGGCAGGGGGAAATGGCTACACCTTC.

This chain joins TRBV4-3 and TRBJ1-6, with D perhaps matching TRBD1 (5 bases). Deletions cut 3 bases from V and 0 bases from J, with 18 bases between. CDR1 LGHNA and CDR2 YSLEER come from the germline V gene. This CDR3 spans 19 amino acids. The DNA for the CDR3 is TGCGCCAGCAGCCAGGCATACGCGGGGGGGAGCTCCTATAATTCACCCCTCCACTTT. Its translation: CASSQAYAGGSSYNSPLHF.

The J gene is TRBJ1-5, the V gene TRBV27; D unclear. The CDR3 is 14 residues long. V gave up 8 bases and J gave up 0 bases, with 11 bases separating them. The germline CDR1 and CDR2 sequences are MNHEY and SMNVEV (reference sequence). The CDR3 nucleotides are TGTGCCAGCTGGGCAGCTTATAGCAATCAGCCCCAGCATTTT. Its protein is CASWAAYSNQPQHF.

This sequence joins TRBV28 and TRBJ1-2, with 11 bases that match TRBD1. The CDR3 sequence is 16 residues long. Germline assignment: CDR1 MDHEN and CDR2 SYDVKM. Unmatched junction bases numbered 7, after V lost 5 bases and J lost 2 bases. The DNA for the CDR3 is TGTGCCAGCAGTCTGAGGGGGACAGGGGGGAACTATGGCTACACCTTC. Amino acid sequence: CASSLRGTGGNYGYTF.

This rearrangement joins TRBV7-3 to TRBJ1-1; TRBD1 is a possible D gene (6 bases). Per germline, CDR1 SGHTA and CDR2 FQGTGA. CDR3 length: 18 residues. Trimming took off 0 bases at V and 4 bases at J, with 21 bases between the two ends. CDR3 nucleotides: TGTGCCAGCAGCTTAACGTGGGGGGGGGCGCGGGTTGGCACTGAAGCTTTCTTT. Its translation: CASSLTWGGARVGTEAFF.

The V gene is TRBV18, the J gene TRBJ2-1; D is unclear. CDR3 length equals 11 residues. CDR1 and CDR2 from the germline V gene are KGHSH and LQKENI. V lost 10 bases and J 9 bases, leaving 13 bases between the germline ends. CDR3 residues: CATTHLPEQFF. The CDR3 DNA follows: TGTGCCACAACTCACCTCCCTGAGCAGTTCTTC.

This CDR3 is CASGSTGHLYTEAFF. CDR3 DNA: TGTGCTAGTGGTAGCACCGGACACCTCTACACTGAAGCTTTCTTT. This sequence joins TRBV12-5 and TRBJ1-1; possible D gene TRBD1, 5 bases. V was shortened by 5 bases and J by 3 bases, with 16 bases between the two germline ends. The CDR3 spans 15 residues. Germline CDR1 LGHNT, CDR2 FRNRAP.